These T cell receptor beta chains were read from a single sample in a study of early T cells in non-severe SARS-CoV-2 infection. TCRdb reprocessed the 5' RACE reads via MiXCR and lists one record per CDR3 protein. The sample yields about 60,000 distinct CDR3 sequences, roughly 5.9% seen once. The sample taken for sequencing was whole blood. The receptors derive from an adult who was a healthcare worker with PCR-confirmed SARS-CoV-2 infection or an uninfected control (not recorded which). Each CDR3 is given with its conserved first and last residue. The order of the fields is D gene, V gene, clone size, J gene, CDR3 protein, CDR3 DNA. D genes are given only for firm matches. Clone size is not always given. Where it is, it says once, few, many or a class for expanded clones.

d_gene: .; v_gene: TRBV19; abundance: many; j_gene: TRBJ1-6; CDR3aa: CASSPPWGRGSSPLHF; CDR3nt: TGTGCCAGTAGTCCCCCCTGGGGCAGGGGATCTTCACCCCTCCACTTT
d_gene: .; v_gene: TRBV11-2; abundance: many; j_gene: TRBJ1-5; CDR3aa: CASSLDLNQPQHF; CDR3nt: TGTGCCAGCAGCTTAGACCTCAATCAGCCCCAGCATTTT
d_gene: .; v_gene: TRBV6-5; abundance: many; j_gene: TRBJ2-7; CDR3aa: CASSYSGTGQYEQYF; CDR3nt: TGTGCCAGCAGTTACTCGGGCACAGGGCAGTACGAGCAGTACTTC
d_gene: .; v_gene: TRBV6-2/TRBV6-3; abundance: few; j_gene: TRBJ1-1; CDR3aa: CASSLRGRKRQAEAFF; CDR3nt: TGTGCCAGCAGTTTGAGGGGTCGCAAGCGTCAGGCTGAAGCTTTCTTT
d_gene: .; v_gene: TRBV2; abundance: .; j_gene: TRBJ1-1; CDR3aa: CASSEDRGTEAFF; CDR3nt: TGTGCCAGCAGTGAAGATAGGGGGACTGAAGCTTTCTTT
d_gene: TRBD1; v_gene: TRBV6-6; abundance: many; j_gene: TRBJ1-2; CDR3aa: CASSYSVGQGAGYTF; CDR3nt: TGTGCCAGCAGTTACTCGGTCGGACAGGGGGCTGGCTACACCTTC
d_gene: .; v_gene: TRBV14; abundance: .; j_gene: TRBJ1-1; CDR3aa: CASSQDRTLTEAFF; CDR3nt: TGTGCCAGCAGCCAAGATCGGACGCTCACTGAAGCTTTCTTT
d_gene: .; v_gene: TRBV3-1; abundance: .; j_gene: TRBJ1-2; CDR3aa: CASSHGSDTAYGYTF; CDR3nt: TGTGCCAGCAGCCATGGTTCCGACACGGCTTATGGCTACACCTTC
d_gene: .; v_gene: TRBV4-2; abundance: many; j_gene: TRBJ1-1; CDR3aa: CASSRLLGPAFF; CDR3nt: TGTGCCAGCAGCCGCCTGTTGGGGCCGGCTTTCTTT
d_gene: TRBD1; v_gene: TRBV7-2; abundance: .; j_gene: TRBJ2-2; CDR3aa: CASSFQTGGTGELFF; CDR3nt: TGTGCCAGCAGCTTTCAGACAGGGGGCACCGGGGAGCTGTTTTTT
d_gene: .; v_gene: TRBV14; abundance: few; j_gene: TRBJ2-7; CDR3aa: CASRTAMSYEQYF; CDR3nt: TGTGCCAGCAGGACAGCGATGTCCTACGAGCAGTACTTC
d_gene: .; v_gene: TRBV20-1; abundance: many; j_gene: TRBJ1-2; CDR3aa: CSAREQDYYGYTF; CDR3nt: TGCAGTGCTAGAGAGCAGGACTACTATGGCTACACCTTC
d_gene: .; v_gene: TRBV20-1; abundance: .; j_gene: TRBJ2-1; CDR3aa: CSASSRSTRSYNEQFF; CDR3nt: TGCAGTGCTAGCAGCCGGAGCACGCGCTCCTACAATGAGCAGTTCTTC
d_gene: .; v_gene: TRBV7-8; abundance: many; j_gene: TRBJ2-1; CDR3aa: CASSLRGRYNEQFF; CDR3nt: TGTGCCAGCAGCTTACGCGGGCGGTACAATGAGCAGTTCTTC
d_gene: .; v_gene: TRBV4-2; abundance: many; j_gene: TRBJ1-2; CDR3aa: CASSQGPGELWSGYTF; CDR3nt: TGTGCCAGCAGCCAAGGCCCTGGGGAGCTCTGGTCCGGCTACACCTTC
d_gene: .; v_gene: TRBV6-6; abundance: .; j_gene: TRBJ2-1; CDR3aa: CASRDEGGRSYNEQFF; CDR3nt: TGTGCCAGCAGAGACGAGGGGGGCCGGTCCTACAATGAGCAGTTCTTC
d_gene: .; v_gene: TRBV24-1; abundance: many; j_gene: TRBJ2-3; CDR3aa: CATSERTDTQYF; CDR3nt: TGTGCCACCAGTGAGCGCACAGATACGCAGTATTTT
d_gene: .; v_gene: TRBV6-5; abundance: many; j_gene: TRBJ2-2; CDR3aa: CASSSQGFGELFF; CDR3nt: TGTGCCAGCAGTTCCCAGGGTTTTGGGGAGCTGTTTTTT
d_gene: .; v_gene: TRBV20-1; abundance: many; j_gene: TRBJ1-1; CDR3aa: CSATGPIPEAFF; CDR3nt: TGCAGTGCGACTGGACCGATCCCTGAAGCTTTCTTT
d_gene: .; v_gene: TRBV4-3; abundance: many; j_gene: TRBJ2-5; CDR3aa: CASSEGAGGKTQYF; CDR3nt: TGCGCCAGCAGCGAAGGGGCAGGGGGGAAGACCCAGTACTTC
d_gene: .; v_gene: TRBV2; abundance: many; j_gene: TRBJ1-2; CDR3aa: CASRPRGSYGYTF; CDR3nt: TGTGCCAGCAGGCCCCGAGGGTCCTATGGCTACACCTTC
d_gene: .; v_gene: TRBV4-3; abundance: .; j_gene: TRBJ1-3; CDR3aa: CASSQVSGLGSGTIYF; CDR3nt: TGCGCCAGCAGCCAAGTGTCCGGACTCGGGAGCGGCACCATATATTTT
d_gene: .; v_gene: TRBV4-2; abundance: many; j_gene: TRBJ1-3; CDR3aa: CASSQESGNTIYF; CDR3nt: TGTGCCAGCAGCCAAGAATCAGGAAACACCATATATTTT
d_gene: TRBD1; v_gene: TRBV15; abundance: .; j_gene: TRBJ1-2; CDR3aa: CATSRGLDRAAGYTF; CDR3nt: TGTGCCACCAGCAGAGGCCTGGACAGGGCGGCTGGCTACACCTTC
d_gene: .; v_gene: TRBV12-3/TRBV12-4; abundance: many; j_gene: TRBJ2-7; CDR3aa: CASSLNPGRIFYEQYF; CDR3nt: TGTGCCAGCAGTTTAAACCCGGGACGGATTTTCTACGAGCAGTACTTC
d_gene: .; v_gene: TRBV4-2; abundance: many; j_gene: TRBJ1-2; CDR3aa: CASSQEGTSRDGYTF; CDR3nt: TGTGCCAGCAGCCAAGAAGGGACATCACGGGATGGCTACACCTTC
d_gene: TRBD2; v_gene: TRBV11-2; abundance: many; j_gene: TRBJ2-7; CDR3aa: CASSLRLGREPYEQYF; CDR3nt: TGTGCCAGCAGCCTTCGCCTGGGGAGGGAGCCCTACGAGCAGTACTTC
d_gene: .; v_gene: TRBV5-1; abundance: many; j_gene: TRBJ1-1; CDR3aa: CASSPFGGGIEAFF; CDR3nt: TGCGCCAGCAGCCCCTTTGGGGGAGGAATTGAAGCTTTCTTT
d_gene: .; v_gene: TRBV10-3; abundance: .; j_gene: TRBJ2-5; CDR3aa: CAIRGGETQYF; CDR3nt: TGTGCCATCAGAGGGGGGGAGACCCAGTACTTC